This TCR beta chain is drawn from a study of cytomegalovirus exposure and HLA in healthy donors (dated by TCRdb to 2016 to 2017). In terms of the full investigation: In an earlier analysis of fewer than 750 of the donors, around 300 Gb of sequence data and 117 million unique TCR beta sequences from roughly 190 million T cells were reported. An early release that covered roughly 600 HLA-typed donors contained approximately 290 gigabases of sequencing data and tens of millions of unique TCR sequences. The genetic ancestry cluster associated with self-reported Caucasian donors included roughly four fifths of the roughly 360 genotyped donors. The study was designed to test whether signatures of past pathogen exposure could be identified by cataloging public T cell receptors. The study profiled the T cell repertoires of hundreds of subjects by immunosequencing and related them to cytomegalovirus serostatus. Besides the first cohort of approximately 670 subjects, a separate validation cohort made up of over 100 different subjects was used. To predict cytomegalovirus infection status, the study combined high-throughput TCR immunosequencing, statistical association of individual TCRs with disease status, and machine learning. A later analysis re-analyzed previously published TCR beta repertoires from about 600 donors and added high-resolution HLA genotyping to study TCR occurrence patterns. Rather than drawing on any new phenotypic data, the later analysis identified candidate immune exposures from TCR beta sequences and the way those sequences occurred across donors. In an earlier analysis of more than 550 of the donors, high-throughput TCR beta sequencing was used to judge whether each TCR beta V gene segment behaved as functional or pseudogenic. Donor age, sex, ethnicity and CMV serostatus were collected together with the repertoire data. Genome-wide SNP genotypes for about three fifths of the roughly 670 donors were used in a later genetic analysis, which treated that subset as a discovery cohort. Every repertoire in the discovery cohort had been generated on one and the same sequencing platform. HLA typing included class I and class II loci at four-digit resolution. Typing coverage varied by locus: roughly 620-640 donors for A, B, C, DRB1 and DQB1; more than 500 for DQA1; over 600 for DPA1; some 470 for DPB1. A handful of DR-DQ haplotypes were treated as single units for association and clustering because of strong linkage in the cohort. Across around 400 genotyped donors of the cohort, an average of roughly 230,000 unique TCR beta nucleotide sequences per donor were sequenced, and roughly 18% of those sequences were non-productive. Study-wide conclusions, independent of this receptor: Compared with equally common non-associated chains, HLA-associated TCR beta chains in a later analysis were more clonally expanded and had lower generation probabilities. Broadly in line with IMGT annotations, most TCR beta V segments showed up in productive rearrangements about 87% or about 30% of the time in an earlier analysis of 587 of the donors. The sequencing pipeline was judged likely to have produced a cluster of highly shared sequence variants as a technical artifact. It was suggested by the authors that the approach could potentially be generalized to other disease states and immunological phenotypes. In a later analysis, 16,951 TCR beta sequences were associated with specific HLA alleles at a false discovery rate of 0.05. When HLA alleles, especially DR and DQ, strongly co-occurred, TCR associations were difficult to assign to individual alleles. While some public TCRs were present in many individuals, most TCR sequences turned up only very rarely across donors. V-gene and J-gene trimming of TCR beta chains was associated with a missense DCLRE1C variant in a later genetic analysis, and the association was replicated in an independent cohort. Roughly uniform sequencing depth across donors was assumed in presence/absence analyses, although this assumption may not hold. According to a later analysis, parvovirus B19, influenza, CMV and Epstein-Barr virus appeared linked to several top co-occurrence clusters. The cohort was sequenced for TCR beta chains only, and without alpha or paired-chain data the features that could be detected were limited. Because HLA typing was unavailable for some donors at each locus, only the typed subset was used in association tests. A further reported finding was that TCR beta sequences accurately predicted the HLA-A and HLA-B alleles for most subjects in the first cohort. Because counts were too low, about 18 rarely observed V segments, including chromosome 9 orphons, were excluded from the earlier analysis of around 640 of the donors. Some IMGT-functional V segments, including TRBV6-2 and TRBV6-3, could not be distinguished by the 87-base-pair reads and were therefore excluded. In a later analysis, TCR association rates were found to vary across HLA loci, with the most associated TCRs seen for DRB1 alleles and the fewest for HLA-C alleles. A total of roughly 160 TCR beta chains were listed by the study as associated with cytomegalovirus. Cytomegalovirus status was reported to be diagnosed by the classifier with high specificity and sensitivity in both the original and validation cohorts. A later genetic analysis reported fewer N-insertions in productive TCRs among donors in an Asian-associated ancestry cluster than the approximately 670-donor mean. A later analysis found that most CMV-associated TCR beta chains appeared HLA-restricted, with HLA associations seemingly driven largely by CMV exposure. Correlated functional status among segregating V segments might reflect linkage disequilibrium, but an unknown experimental factor could not be ruled out. A few of the identified cytomegalovirus-associated TCR beta chains were confirmed in vitro to be specific for cytomegalovirus antigens. The only immune exposure information available for the cohort was CMV serostatus.

Comments on this clone: Its specific antigen is unknown. No per-base quality is available; no much larger clone lies one base away.

Library preparation used the immunoSEQ multiplex PCR assay. For the multiplex PCR, a mixture combining 60 forward primers for TCR Vbeta segments and 13 reverse primers for TCR Jbeta segments was used. The CDR3 region of rearranged TCR beta genes was amplified from genomic DNA with a multiplex PCR assay. The Illumina HiSeq System was used to sequence the amplified TCR beta libraries as 87-base-pair reads. Per the original workflow: A later analysis tallied around 80 million unique TCR beta chains across the approximately 670 repertoires, and approximately 12 million of those chains were shared by two or more donors. A nearest-neighbor algorithm error-corrected the raw reads and collapsed the reads into unique sequences, merging closely related sequences to remove PCR and sequencing errors. Alignment of CDR3 sequences to IMGT reference sequences was used to assign V, D and J gene segments. For a sequence to be retained, a match of at least six nucleotides was required to both a V gene segment and a J gene segment. A rearrangement counted as productive if the CDR3 had no stop codons and remained in frame with V and J, and every other rearrangement counted as non-productive. Following IMGT convention, CDR3 was defined as the stretch from the second conserved V-encoded cysteine to the conserved J-encoded phenylalanine. The earlier analysis of 500 to 750 of the donors excluded any sequence lacking an unambiguous match to a single V gene segment. In an earlier analysis of roughly 600 of the donors, a V segment was called functional when productive rearrangements were above 56.7%, and segregating when the standard deviation between donors exceeded 5%. To diagnose cytomegalovirus status from the catalog of TCR beta chain sequences, a statistical classification framework was built. In a later analysis, TCR nucleotide sequences were compared against IMGT/GENE-DB human TR gene sequences so that V and J genes could be assigned. Using the TCRdist pipeline, a later analysis assigned CDR3 sequences along with most-parsimonious VDJ recombination scenarios. In a later analysis, every TCR beta chain was defined by the combination of its CDR3 amino acid sequence and its V-gene family, and reads without a unique V-gene family were dropped. As a way to deal with suspected cross-contamination and a sequencing artifact, a later analysis dropped approximately 590 nucleotide sequences that were highly shared and had low generation probability. In a later analysis, a clonal expansion index for each public chain was calculated from normalized within-repertoire ranks of inferred template counts. A later analysis computed generation probabilities with a VDJ recombination model fitted to out-of-frame rearrangements, and checked the results against IGoR. In a later analysis, hypergeometric tests were used to score TCR-TCR, TCR-HLA and TCR-CMV co-occurrence, with a repertoire-size bias correction applied to TCR pairs. To estimate false discovery rates, a later analysis permuted the HLA or CMV assignments 20 times. A later analysis grouped co-occurring TCRs with DBSCAN, adding TCRdist sequence similarity when clustering within HLA-allele-positive subsets. Co-occurrence clustering excluded repertoires with fewer than 30,000 or more than 120,000 public chains, plus five with anomalous nucleotide sharing. What TCRdb holds here is the immuneACCESS table cut down to in-frame rearrangements. Part of the clones is not present; checked against another copy, under half of the missing clones reflect an unresolved V gene, and the others are unexplained. V and J calls and clone size follow that table, whereas D and trimming were derived from the DNA. For this sample the table gives some 160,000 clones, of which around three quarters were detected only once. Approximately 2.3% of the sample lies in the top ten.

The cohort comprised approximately 700 healthy bone marrow donors. At the time of sampling, every cohort member was nominally healthy, though immune exposures that went unrecorded were likely present. The donor tested CMV seropositive and was one of the 289 seropositive cohort members. Each donor provided a peripheral blood sample, and peripheral blood mononuclear cells were used for TCR beta sequencing. Genomic DNA was extracted from the blood cell samples with the Qiagen DNeasy Blood Extraction Kit. From a lookup of the germline V gene (reference sequence), CDR1 and CDR2 are MNHNY and SVGAGI. Trimming at the junction amounts to 4 bases on V and 1 base on J, and the germline ends lie 17 bases apart. Measured from the cysteine to the phenylalanine, the CDR3 is 16 residues long. This entry keeps only the CDR3 DNA: 48 bases, framed from base 1.

The receptor's source is a man aged 45-65 years in good health and CMV-seropositive. The rearrangement joined TRBV6-6 to TRBJ2-7; a weak D assignment points to TRBD1 (6 bases agree). The sequencing sample was made of PBMCs. The DNA reads as follows: TGTGCCAGCAGTTGGGGACGAAGACAGGAGTCCTACGAGCAGTACTTC. It translates to CASSWGRRQESYEQYF.